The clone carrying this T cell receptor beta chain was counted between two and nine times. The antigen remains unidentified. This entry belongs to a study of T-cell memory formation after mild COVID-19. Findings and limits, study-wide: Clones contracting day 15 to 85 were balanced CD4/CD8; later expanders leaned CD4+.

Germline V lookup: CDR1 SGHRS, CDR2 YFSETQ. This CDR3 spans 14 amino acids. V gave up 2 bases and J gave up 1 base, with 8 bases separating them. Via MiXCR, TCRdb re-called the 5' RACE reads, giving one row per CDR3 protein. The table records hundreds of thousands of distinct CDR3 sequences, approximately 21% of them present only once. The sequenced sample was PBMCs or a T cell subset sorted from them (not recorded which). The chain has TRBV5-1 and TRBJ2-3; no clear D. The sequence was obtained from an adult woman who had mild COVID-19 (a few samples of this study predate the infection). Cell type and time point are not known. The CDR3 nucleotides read TGCGCCAGCAGCTTCCACGAGGGCACAGATACGCAGTATTTT. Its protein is CASSFHEGTDTQYF.